The 28 T cell receptor beta chains listed next were all sequenced from one sample in a study of technical replicates of blood from a few donors. Data came from immunoSEQ multiplex PCR; TCRdb stores just in-frame clones and leaves some out. This sample has 100,000 or so clones; over 85% occur once, and the top ten carry 0.2% to 0.3%. The sequenced sample was T cells isolated from PBMCs. The receptors here all came from a human donor in good health.

This chain links TRBV5-1 with TRBJ2-7; 12 bases match TRBD2. Germline V lookup: CDR1 SGHRS, CDR2 YFSETQ. The CDR3 spans 17 residues. V lost 1 base, J lost 3 bases, and 8 bases stayed unmatched. This CDR3 reads CASSLTRLAGVLYEQYF. As DNA, the CDR3 is TGCGCCAGCAGCTTGACTAGACTAGCGGGAGTCCTCTACGAGCAGTACTTC.

The chain links TRBV9 to TRBJ2-5; 8 bases match TRBD2. J gave up 5 bases and V 4 bases, and 10 bases lay outside the gene matches. Per the germline V gene, CDR1 is SGDLS and CDR2 is YYNGEE. CDR3 size: 15 residues. The CDR3 sequence is CASSLSGAPMETQYF. The DNA of the CDR3 is TGTGCCAGCAGCCTTAGCGGGGCCCCGATGGAGACCCAGTACTTC.

In this sample, this clone turned up once. This sequence joins TRBV5-6 and TRBJ2-1; 7 bases agree with TRBD1. The CDR3 is 15 residues long. Germline lookup yields CDR1 SGHDT and CDR2 YYEEEE. Germline trimming cut 0 bases from V and 7 bases from J; bases unmatched to any gene: 7. The CDR3: CASSLGTGAFNEQFF. DNA for the CDR3: TGTGCCAGCAGCTTGGGGACAGGCGCCTTTAATGAGCAGTTCTTC.

The chain uses TRBV11-3 and TRBJ2-1; D uncertain. This CDR3 contains 13 residues. Germline V gene lookup returns CDR1 SGHNT and CDR2 YENEEA. The ends were cut back, 5 bases at V and 4 bases at J, with 9 bases in the middle. The CDR3 reads CASSLGLYNEQFF. CDR3 nucleotide sequence: TGTGCCAGCAGCCTAGGGCTTTACAATGAGCAGTTCTTC.

This chain links TRBV19 with TRBJ2-3; D is perhaps TRBD1 (6 bases). Germline V CDR1 and CDR2: LNHDA, SQIVND (reference sequence). The CDR3 is 15 amino acids. V shed 1 base and J shed 6 bases, with 14 bases lying between them. The CDR3 sequence: CASSIGTQGWDTQYF. DNA of the CDR3: TGTGCCAGTAGTATAGGAACCCAGGGGTGGGATACGCAGTATTTT.

This sequence joins TRBV19 and TRBJ2-5; D gene ambiguous. Germline CDR1 LNHDA, CDR2 SQIVND (reference sequence). This CDR3 spans 13 amino acids. V dropped 3 bases and J dropped 3 bases, with 8 bases sitting between them. The CDR3 DNA reads TGTGCCAGTAGTATTGGGCCCGAAGAGACCCAGTACTTC. Translated: CASSIGPEETQYF.

This rearrangement joins TRBV7-9 to TRBJ2-4, with D maybe TRBD1 (5 bases). The CDR3 has 14 amino acids. The germline gives CDR1 SEHNR, CDR2 FQNEAQ (reference sequence). The ends were cut back, 5 bases at V and 5 bases at J, with 13 bases in the middle. In DNA, the CDR3 is TGTGCCAGCAGCAGCGAACAGGTACAAAACATTCAGTACTTC. It is translated as CASSSEQVQNIQYF.

The V call is TRBV30, the J call TRBJ1-1; possibly TRBD1 for D (5 bases). The V gene lost 0 bases and the J gene lost 8 bases, with 13 bases spanning the gap. This CDR3 spans 13 amino acids. Germline CDR1 is GTSNPN and CDR2 is SVGIG (reference sequence). This CDR3 reads CAWSVLVGGEAFF. In DNA, the CDR3 is TGTGCCTGGAGTGTACTGGTGGGGGGGGAAGCTTTCTTT.

CDR3 residues: CASGFIGNQPQHF. Here the CDR3 DNA reads TGTGCTAGTGGTTTTATCGGTAATCAGCCCCAGCATTTT. This chain uses TRBV12-5 with TRBJ1-5, with D uncertain. Germline V gives CDR1 LGHNT, CDR2 FRNRAP. Trimming stripped 3 bases from V and 4 bases from J, with 7 bases between. This CDR3 has 13 amino acids.

This chain connects TRBV28 to TRBJ1-1; D gene uncertain. V dropped 8 bases and J dropped 5 bases, with 12 bases sitting between them. This CDR3 region has 12 residues. Germline lookup yields CDR1 MDHEN and CDR2 SYDVKM. The CDR3 nucleotides read TGTGCCAGCGGAGGCCTGGGGACTGAAGCTTTCTTT. It codes for CASGGLGTEAFF.

The gene calls are TRBV27 and TRBJ2-1; 13 bases agree with TRBD2. This CDR3 is 15 amino acids long. The germline V gene has CDR1 MNHEY and CDR2 SMNVEV (reference sequence). The V gene end was trimmed by 6 bases and the J gene end by 8 bases; junction bases not matched to a gene: 7. The CDR3 reads CASSITGLAGHEQFF. The CDR3, as DNA: TGTGCCAGCAGCATAACGGGACTAGCGGGACATGAGCAGTTCTTC.

The rearrangement links TRBV19 to TRBJ2-7; the match to TRBD1 covers 10 bases. CDR1 and CDR2 from the germline V gene are LNHDA and SQIVND (reference sequence). The CDR3 runs 13 residues. The V gene end was trimmed by 3 bases and the J gene end by 7 bases; junction bases not matched to a gene: 3. This CDR3 is CASSIGQGVEQYF. The CDR3 DNA reads as TGTGCCAGTAGTATCGGACAGGGGGTAGAGCAGTACTTC.

The chain links TRBV19 to TRBJ1-2, with D tentatively TRBD1 (5 bases). Trimming stripped 1 base from V and 4 bases from J, with 13 bases between. Per germline, CDR1 LNHDA and CDR2 SQIVND (reference sequence). This CDR3 region has 15 residues. Here the CDR3 reads CASSIGQAGVYGYTF. The CDR3 DNA sequence: TGTGCCAGTAGTATAGGCCAGGCGGGGGTCTATGGCTACACCTTC.

V gene TRBV6-1 combines with J gene TRBJ2-2; D is unresolved. The V end was cut by 7 bases, the J end by 4 bases, with 4 bases between. The CDR3 has 11 residues. CDR1 and CDR2 from the germline V gene are MNHNS and SASEGT. CDR3 bases: TGTGCCAGCACGAGCACCGGGGAGCTGTTTTTT. Protein product: CASTSTGELFF.

Here the CDR3 DNA reads TGTGCCAGTAGACCAGCGGTAGGGTTTAATGAGCAGTTCTTC. It translates to CASRPAVGFNEQFF. This chain links TRBV6-1 with TRBJ2-1; possibly TRBD2 for D (5 bases). CDR1 is MNHNS, CDR2 SASEGT, per germline. CDR3 length: 14 amino acids. Trimming stripped 9 bases from V and 7 bases from J, with 19 bases between.

The chain carries TRBV5-4 and TRBJ2-1; no clear D. CDR1 is SGHNT and CDR2 is YYREEE in the germline V gene (reference sequence). The CDR3 consists of 14 residues. Trimming took 4 bases from V and 3 from J, leaving 11 bases between them. CDR3 sequence reads: CASSRFAFYNEQFF. For the CDR3, the DNA is TGTGCCAGCAGCCGTTTCGCGTTCTACAATGAGCAGTTCTTC.

The chain joins TRBV18 to TRBJ2-7; 10 nucleotides match TRBD1. Germline V lookup: CDR1 KGHSH, CDR2 LQKENI. The CDR3 runs 16 residues. Trimming cost V 3 bases and J 3 bases; bases outside gene matches: 8. The CDR3 protein is CASSPAAGTGDYEQYF. As DNA, the CDR3 is TGTGCCAGCTCACCTGCCGCCGGGACAGGGGACTACGAGCAGTACTTC.

The V and J genes are TRBV5-4 and TRBJ2-3, with D perhaps TRBD1 (5 bases). Germline loops: CDR1 SGHNT, CDR2 YYREEE (reference sequence). The CDR3 has 13 residues. Trimming removed 2 bases at V and 7 bases at J, with 11 bases between. The CDR3 DNA follows: TGTGCCAGCAGCTTCAACAGGTTGTATACGCAGTATTTT. This sequence encodes CASSFNRLYTQYF.

This chain connects TRBV7-9 to TRBJ2-7; possibly TRBD2 for D (5 bases). V was trimmed by 0 bases and J by 3 bases, leaving 15 bases between them. CDR1 and CDR2 from the germline V gene are SEHNR and FQNEAQ (reference sequence). This CDR3 region has 16 residues. The CDR3 sequence: CASSLALATSHYEQYF. The CDR3 DNA is TGTGCCAGCAGCTTAGCCTTAGCGACTTCTCACTACGAGCAGTACTTC.

This chain joins TRBV5-1 and TRBJ2-5; D not certain. The CDR3 has 12 amino acids. Deletions cut 0 bases from V and 5 bases from J, with 5 bases between. The V gene's germline CDR1 is SGHRS and CDR2 YFSETQ. CDR3 sequence: CASSLAMETQYF. The CDR3 DNA is TGCGCCAGCAGCTTGGCCATGGAGACCCAGTACTTC.

The V call is TRBV6-5, the J call TRBJ2-7; D gene unclear. V lost 6 bases and J 0 bases, leaving 9 bases between the germline ends. The germline V gene has CDR1 MNHEY and CDR2 SVGAGI. The CDR3 is 13 residues long. CDR3 region: CASRTTDSYEQYF. In DNA form, the CDR3 reads TGTGCCAGCAGAACAACAGACTCCTACGAGCAGTACTTC.

The chain uses TRBV5-1 and TRBJ1-4, with D possibly matching TRBD1 (5 bases). Germline CDR1 reads SGHRS; CDR2 reads YFSETQ. This CDR3 comprises 17 residues. The V gene lost 0 bases and the J gene lost 3 bases, with 15 bases spanning the gap. In DNA, the CDR3 is TGCGCCAGCAGCTTGGAGCAGATAGGGGTGGCTAATGAAAAACTGTTTTTT. Encoded protein: CASSLEQIGVANEKLFF.

The chain is built from TRBV15 and TRBJ2-1; 10 bases are a match to TRBD2. The CDR3 has 17 residues. CDR1 is LNHNV and CDR2 is YYDKDF in the germline V gene (reference sequence). V trimming: 8 bases; J trimming: 7 bases; junction bases outside the gene matches: 17. The CDR3 is CATLREYAASGGNEQFF. CDR3 DNA: TGTGCCACCCTACGGGAGTACGCGGCTAGCGGGGGAAATGAGCAGTTCTTC.

The rearrangement joins TRBV5-6 to TRBJ1-2; no reliable D call. The germline V gene has CDR1 SGHDT and CDR2 YYEEEE. V lost 3 bases and J 0 bases, leaving 15 bases between the germline ends. The CDR3 runs to 16 residues. The CDR3 sequence is CASSSLGWGANYGYTF. In DNA, the CDR3 is TGTGCCAGCAGCTCCTTGGGTTGGGGAGCTAACTATGGCTACACCTTC.

This chain uses TRBV7-9 with TRBJ2-7; 9 bases match TRBD1. The V gene's germline CDR1 is SEHNR and CDR2 FQNEAQ (reference sequence). The CDR3 totals 14 residues. Unmatched junction bases numbered 2, after V lost 2 bases and J lost 3 bases. CDR3: CASSLSGQGYEQYF. DNA of the CDR3: TGTGCCAGCAGCTTATCGGGACAGGGCTACGAGCAGTACTTC. Complete variable domain (other parts from reference TRBV7-9 and TRBJ2-7): DTGVSQNPRHKITKRGQNVTFRCDPISEHNRLYWYRQTLGQGPEFLTYFQNEAQLEKSRLLSDRFSAERPKGSFSTLEIQRTEQGDSAMYLCASSLSGQGYEQYFGPGTRLTVT.

This chain joins TRBV7-9 and TRBJ2-7, with TRBD2 matching over 11 bases. The V segment lost 5 bases and the J segment 6 bases; nucleotides outside the gene matches: 6. Germline V lookup: CDR1 SEHNR, CDR2 FQNEAQ (reference sequence). The CDR3 has 14 residues. CDR3 sequence reads: CASSRTSGGPEQYF. Written as DNA, the CDR3 is TGTGCCAGCAGCCGTACTAGCGGGGGCCCCGAGCAGTACTTC.

The chain employs TRBV6-1 and TRBJ2-7; TRBD1 might be the D (6 bases). The V end lost 0 bases, the J end lost 0 bases, and 9 bases lay between the germline ends. The CDR3 runs to 15 residues. CDR1 is MNHNS and CDR2 is SASEGT in the germline V gene. The DNA of the CDR3 is TGTGCCAGCAGTGAAGCTGACAGGAGCTCCTACGAGCAGTACTTC. The encoded protein is CASSEADRSSYEQYF.

This chain links TRBV2 with TRBJ1-5; D gene unclear. The V and J ends lost 1 base and 6 bases respectively, with 19 bases between them. Germline V CDR1 and CDR2: SNHLY, FYNNEI. The CDR3 runs to 17 residues. CDR3 amino acids: CASSEVVGREDGQPQHF. Written as DNA, the CDR3 is TGTGCCAGCAGTGAAGTGGTTGGGAGAGAAGATGGTCAGCCCCAGCATTTT.